Only one count was recorded for the clone carrying this T cell receptor (beta chain). The data were taken from a study of blood T cell repertoires in COVID-19. Study background: In each case, the material was cDNA or gDNA derived from T cells, B-cell-depleted T cells, or PBMCs.

The CDR3 runs to 14 residues. Trimming removed 3 bases at V and 3 bases at J, with 9 bases between. Per the germline V gene, CDR1 is SNHLY and CDR2 is FYNNEI. The repertoire was sequenced with immunoSEQ multiplex PCR; TCRdb's copy has only in-frame clones and lacks some. The sample consists of about 150,000 clones, about 80% of them appearing once. The source material was peripheral blood. The chain recombines TRBV2 with TRBJ1-5; D is ambiguous. The source of this sequence is a human donor in a cohort sampled during active COVID-19. The CDR3 here is CASSEVYSNQPQHF. In DNA, the CDR3 is TGTGCCAGCAGTGAGGTCTACTCCAATCAGCCCCAGCATTTT.